Listed here is a single T cell receptor beta chain. This clone has at least ten counts. What this receptor recognizes is not known. The record has no base qualities; no much larger clone is one base away. All of the isolated RNA was reverse transcribed with the High Capacity cDNA Reverse Transcription Kit, so expressed TCRB transcripts were sequenced. Deep immunoSEQ sequencing was performed on naive, central memory and regulatory T cell samples, with an average of roughly 3.5 million total reads per sample. Sorted cells were lysed in RLT buffer, and RNA was extracted using DNase-treated RNeasy Micro or Mini kits according to cell number. Each cell subset was processed on its own to prevent cross-contamination, while patient and healthy donor samples were processed together. Using the immunoSEQ multiplex PCR, TCRB sequences were amplified from cDNA into 87-bp fragments spanning the CDR3 region. Sequencing of the amplicons was done on the Illumina HiSeq platform. The published analysis was carried out like this. PCR bias was corrected computationally using synthetic template baselines, and reads within Hamming distance 2 were collapsed, with unmergeable singletons discarded. Reads were aligned against IMGT to assign V, D and J genes, CDR3 length and insertions or deletions at six rearrangement sites. Within each subset, clonotype counts were normalized to sorted cell number, after which true diversity and Gini coefficients were computed with the tcR R package. The overlap coefficient, calculated on TCRB nucleotide sequences, was used to quantify repertoire sharing. TCRdb provides this immuneACCESS table in a form limited to in-frame rearrangements. Some clones are lacking; in checked studies, under half of them reflect an unresolved V gene, and why the rest are absent is not known. V, J and clone size were drawn from that table, and D and trimming were deduced from the DNA. The sample profile shows some 360,000 clones; roughly 9.8% of them were found once. Of the sample, about 0.63% falls within the top ten clones.

V is cut by 5 bases and J by 0 bases, and the space between the germline ends is 11 bases. From cysteine to phenylalanine, the CDR3 is 14 amino acids long. Only the CDR3 portion is preserved as DNA: 42 bases, with reading frame beginning at the first base. The germline V gene (reference sequence) specifies SEHNR as CDR1 and FQNEAQ as CDR2. These data come from a study of beta chain features in type 1 diabetes (dated by TCRdb to the late 2010s). Describing the broader study: Patients and healthy donors did not differ in mean age, gender distribution, total cell number or subset yield. Naive and central memory subsets were obtained from all 30 or so donors, but regulatory and stem cell-like memory subsets were isolated from only 8 patients and about 8 healthy donors. Across all samples, about 110 million sorted cells were examined, and cell number per subset correlated strongly with RNA yield. In the study, recently diagnosed type 1 diabetes patients and matched healthy donors were compared on the TCRB repertoires of their sorted circulating CD4+ T cell subsets.

General conclusions and limits of the study: HLA sub-analyses involved small numbers of individuals, so any influence of HLA type on TCRB rearrangement remained unresolved. Because cDNA was sequenced instead of genomic DNA, highly expressing activated cells could be over-represented, though the groups showed no difference in activation or CD3 levels. Fewer insertions and more nucleotide deletions at VDJ recombination sites were observed in patients with type 1 diabetes, implying thymic rearrangement abnormalities. Shorter templates might have been favored by PCR, but patient and control samples were amplified and corrected together, so both groups would have been affected equally by any skew. Naive, central memory and regulatory TCRB repertoires appeared to be more similar among patients than among healthy donors. A moderate but significant shortening of TCRB CDR3 length was observed in type 1 diabetes patients in all four CD4+ subsets.

A single peripheral blood draw of about 116 mL on average was collected from each donor into heparinised tubes. A BD FACSAria II and a panel including CD45RO, CCR7, CD25, CD127, CD95 and CD27 were used to sort naive, central memory, regulatory and stem cell-like memory CD4+ T cells. Purity was above 98% for every sorted population. PBMCs were isolated immediately by Lymphoprep density gradient centrifugation and stained directly without culture. So that batch effects would be minimized, each experiment stained and sorted samples in pairs, pairing one healthy donor with one patient. The origin of this receptor is a man under 40 with type 1 diabetes. The sequence links TRBV7-9 to TRBJ2-7, with the D gene too uncertain to name. The source material was central memory CD4+ T cells from blood. The DNA reads TGTGCCAGCAGCGAATACACAAGCTCCTACGAGCAGTACTTC. Its amino acids are CASSEYTSSYEQYF.